This T cell receptor beta chain stems from a study of T cells in Graves' hyperthyroidism and ophthalmopathy. In its sample, this clonotype was seen many times. This CDR3 has 13 amino acids. V dropped 8 bases and J dropped 4 bases, with 11 bases sitting between them. Patients counted as stable if ophthalmopathy did not develop within 18 months. There were TCR beta CDR3 regions amplified from RNA transcripts. Carried out on the TCR CDR3, a first-round RT-PCR used the HTBI primer set. Using its own MiXCR run on the multiplex PCR reads, TCRdb lists one record per CDR3 protein. The table shows about 540,000 distinct CDR3 sequences, with roughly 46% occurring only once.

Sequenced sample: peripheral blood or thyroid tissue (not recorded which). The chain joins TRBV12-3 or TRBV12-4 to TRBJ2-2; no clear D gene. This TCR derives from a woman aged 18 to 35 with Graves' hyperthyroidism. CDR3 sequence reads: CASSRKATGELFF. In DNA, the CDR3 is TGTGCCAGCTCTCGAAAAGCCACCGGGGAGCTGTTTTTT.